This section outlines one TCR beta chain sequence together with its context. Its antigen remains unidentified. The source of the sample is a study of cytomegalovirus exposure and HLA in healthy donors. Study results and caveats: Among immune exposure information, only CMV serostatus was available. TCR beta chains numbering approximately 150 were designated cytomegalovirus-associated. An analysis done earlier found most TCR beta V segments productive about 87% or about 30% of the time.

Germline V lookup: CDR1 SGHRS, CDR2 YFSETQ. The junction had 7 bases not matched to a gene; V was cut back by 3 bases and J by 5 bases. This CDR3 contains 14 residues. PCR amplification relied on 60 Vbeta primers (plus 13 Jbeta primers). Using immunoSEQ multiplex PCR, the repertoire was profiled, and TCRdb retains in-frame clones only, with some absent. The sample records some 120,000 clones, roughly three quarters being singletons. The TCR sequence derives from a woman between 18 and 29 years old in good health and CMV-seropositive. What was sequenced was PBMCs. The chain links TRBV5-1 to TRBJ1-2, with 7 bases matching TRBD1. The CDR3 loop reads CASSSGTEAYGYTF. The CDR3 DNA reads TGCGCCAGCAGCTCCGGGACAGAGGCTTATGGCTACACCTTC.